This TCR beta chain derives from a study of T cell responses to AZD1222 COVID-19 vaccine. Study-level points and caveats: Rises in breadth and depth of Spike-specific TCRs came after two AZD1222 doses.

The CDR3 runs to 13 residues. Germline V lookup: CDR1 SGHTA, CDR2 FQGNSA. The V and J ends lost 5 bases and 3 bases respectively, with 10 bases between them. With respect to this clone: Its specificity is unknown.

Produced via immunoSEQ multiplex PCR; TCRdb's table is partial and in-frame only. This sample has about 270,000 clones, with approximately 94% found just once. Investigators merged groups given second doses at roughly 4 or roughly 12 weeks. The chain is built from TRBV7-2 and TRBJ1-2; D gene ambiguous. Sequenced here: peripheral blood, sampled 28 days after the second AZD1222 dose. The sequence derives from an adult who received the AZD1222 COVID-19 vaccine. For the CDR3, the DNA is TGTGCCAGCAGCGAACGCGGCGACTATGGCTACACCTTC. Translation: CASSERGDYGYTF. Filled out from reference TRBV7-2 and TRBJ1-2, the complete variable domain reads GAGVSQSPSNKVTEKGKDVELRCDPISGHTALYWYRQSLGQGLEFLIYFQGNSAPDKSGLPSDRFSAERTGGSVSTLTIQRTQQEDSAVYLCASSERGDYGYTFGSGTRLTVV.